This T cell receptor beta chain stems from a study of cytomegalovirus exposure and HLA in healthy donors. Study results and caveats: There were a few CMV-associated chains whose specificity for CMV antigens was confirmed in vitro. It was reported that the classifier diagnosed cytomegalovirus status with high specificity and sensitivity in both the original and validation cohorts.

Only in-frame clones appear in the TCRdb table, and some are missing; sequencing was by immunoSEQ multiplex PCR. Among 220,000 or so clones, roughly 87% were seen once, and the ten largest hold about 2%. The donors belonged to the approximately 120-subject validation cohort, separate from the roughly 720-subject first cohort. This clone was counted only a few times. Its antigen is unidentified. Sequencing was carried out using PBMCs. The sequence derives from a young woman in good health and CMV-seropositive.

The CDR3 nucleotides are TGTGCCAGCAGTCCATGGACAGGGAGTTACTATGGCTACACCTTC. It specifies CASSPWTGSYYGYTF. This chain links TRBV27 with TRBJ1-2; 8 bases match TRBD1. Germline CDR1 MNHEY, CDR2 SMNVEV (reference sequence). The CDR3 length is 15 residues. The V gene end was trimmed by 5 bases and the J gene end by 3 bases; junction bases not matched to a gene: 8.